This T cell receptor beta chain derives from a study of CD8+ T cells in alopecia areata. This sample's treatment: oral pan-JAK inhibitor, 5-10 mg twice daily. Study-level findings and limits: Compared with mice, patients displayed less clear TCR sharing, possibly for HLA-related reasons. With just one nonresponder, it is still uncertain whether baseline CD8+ expansion relates to response.

After isolation, RNA underwent reverse transcription to generate cDNA as the sequencing template. Profiled with immunoSEQ multiplex PCR; TCRdb holds only in-frame clones, not every one. The sample yields around 100,000 clones, less than 60% seen once. As concerns this clone: Its target is not known.

The sample was CD4+ T cells sorted from blood, taken at week 24, from a patient treated with tofacitinib. This clonotype was obtained from a human donor with alopecia areata.

CDR3 coding DNA: TGTGCCAGCAGCTTAGCGGCTAGCGGAGTGGAGGATCGGTTCTTC. It codes for CASSLAASGVEDRFF. The rearrangement links TRBV7-2 to TRBJ2-1; TRBD2 matches at 7 bases. Germline CDR1 and CDR2: SGHTA and FQGNSA. V lost 0 bases to trimming and J lost 15 bases; unmatched junction nucleotides: 14. The CDR3 length is 15 residues.